The present T cell receptor (beta chain) was sequenced within a study of T-cell reconstitution after alpha-beta-depleted transplantation in children. Study results and caveats: Several hundred expanded graft clones reportedly supplied alpha-beta T cells about two months after transplant.

It was with unique molecular identifiers that the TCRbeta library was prepared. TCRdb re-analysed the PCR reads in MiXCR, keeping a single row per CDR3 protein. The table lists about 830,000 distinct CDR3 sequences, roughly 15% of them singletons. This clonotype was seen more than once but under ten times. The target antigen is unknown. Germline V gene sequence: CDR1 SGHRS, CDR2 YFSETQ. Trimming took 3 bases from V and 2 from J, leaving 11 bases between them. The CDR3 is 14 amino acids. The sample here was PBMCs, mostly from graft donor cells, taken 360 days after TCRalphabeta/CD19-depleted stem cell transplant. This receptor was identified in a male patient between 10 and 17 years old who had a stem cell transplant for acute lymphoblastic leukemia, so the T cells may come from the graft donor. The rearrangement uses TRBV5-1 and TRBJ2-5, with TRBD2 as a possible D gene (7 bases). The CDR3 loop reads CASSSGGGQETQYF. CDR3 DNA sequence: TGCGCCAGCAGCTCGGGGGGCGGGCAAGAGACCCAGTACTTC.